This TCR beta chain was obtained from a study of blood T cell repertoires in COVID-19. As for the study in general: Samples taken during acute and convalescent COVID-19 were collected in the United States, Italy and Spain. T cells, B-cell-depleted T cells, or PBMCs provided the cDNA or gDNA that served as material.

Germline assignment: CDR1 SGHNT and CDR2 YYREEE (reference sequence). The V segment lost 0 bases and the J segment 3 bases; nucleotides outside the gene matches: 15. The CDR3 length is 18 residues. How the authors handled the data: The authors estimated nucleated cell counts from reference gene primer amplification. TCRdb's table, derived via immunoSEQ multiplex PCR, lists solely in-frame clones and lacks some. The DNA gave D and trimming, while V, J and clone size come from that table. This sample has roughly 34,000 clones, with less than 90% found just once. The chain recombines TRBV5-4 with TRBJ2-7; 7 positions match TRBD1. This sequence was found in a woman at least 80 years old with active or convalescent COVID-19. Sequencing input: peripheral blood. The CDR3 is CASSLGGNRGINRYEQYF. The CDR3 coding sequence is TGTGCCAGCAGCTTGGGGGGGAACAGGGGAATAAACCGCTACGAGCAGTACTTC.